A selection of T cell receptor beta chains follows, all from one sample in a study of blood T cells in healthy people across ages. One entry per CDR3 protein, called by TCRdb with MiXCR from the 5' RACE reads. The top ten hold less than 15% of the sample, which has about 1.1 million distinct CDR3 sequences, approximately 38% seen once. Sequencing used blood. Receptors were obtained from a man in his late teens or twenties in good health. Both conserved end residues are part of each CDR3. The D gene is left open where the match is weak. A row's size may be missing; if present it is once, few, many or a size class.

d_call	j_call	clone_size	v_call	cdr3_aa	cdr3_nt
TRBD1	TRBJ2-7	-	TRBV20-1	CSARAPRTGGDYEQYF	TGCAGTGCTAGAGCCCCTAGGACAGGGGGTGACTACGAGCAGTACTTC
-	TRBJ2-7	-	TRBV3-1	CASSQEPPSYEQYF	TGTGCCAGCAGCCAAGAACCCCCCTCCTACGAGCAGTACTTC
-	TRBJ1-1	-	TRBV7-9	CASSFIKSANTEAFF	TGTGCCAGCAGCTTTATAAAGTCGGCGAACACTGAAGCTTTCTTT
-	TRBJ1-2	-	TRBV10-3	CAISESFQTYGYTF	TGTGCCATCAGTGAGTCTTTCCAGACCTATGGCTACACCTTC
TRBD1	TRBJ2-1	-	TRBV6-6	CASRQGAGRYNEQFF	TGTGCCAGCAGACAGGGGGCTGGTAGGTACAATGAGCAGTTCTTC
TRBD2	TRBJ2-2	-	TRBV20-1	CSATSDGGAGTGELFF	TGCAGTGCTACCTCAGACGGGGGGGCCGGCACCGGGGAGCTGTTTTTT
-	TRBJ1-5	-	TRBV20-1	CSANSWAGGSQRNQPQHF	TGCAGTGCCAACTCGTGGGCGGGGGGGAGCCAGAGGAATCAGCCCCAGCATTTT
-	TRBJ1-1	-	TRBV30	CAWMPDTEAFF	TGTGCCTGGATGCCAGACACTGAAGCTTTCTTT
-	TRBJ1-2	few	TRBV20-1	CSARMQGSLSGYTF	TGCAGTGCTAGGATGCAGGGGTCCCTTTCTGGCTACACCTTC
TRBD2	TRBJ2-1	few	TRBV20-1	CSARDFTSGGYNEQFF	TGCAGTGCTAGAGATTTTACTAGCGGGGGCTACAATGAGCAGTTCTTC
-	TRBJ2-3	many	TRBV5-1	CASSLDADTQYF	TGCGCCAGCAGCTTGGACGCAGATACGCAGTATTTT
-	TRBJ2-7	-	TRBV6-1	CASSETGTYEQYF	TGTGCCAGCAGTGAAACAGGAACTTACGAGCAGTACTTC
-	TRBJ1-5	-	TRBV12-3/TRBV12-4	CASKKGDQPQHF	TGTGCCAGCAAGAAGGGGGATCAGCCCCAGCATTTT
TRBD1	TRBJ1-1	few	TRBV6-2/TRBV6-3	CASSLKQGRGTEAFF	TGTGCCAGCAGCCTAAAACAGGGGAGGGGAACTGAAGCTTTCTTT
-	TRBJ2-3	-	TRBV11-2	CASSLVGGTPTDTQYF	TGTGCCAGCAGCTTAGTGGGTGGGACCCCCACAGATACGCAGTATTTT
-	TRBJ2-7	-	TRBV29-1	CSVHRDSPYEQYF	TGCAGCGTTCACCGGGACTCCCCTTACGAGCAGTACTTC
-	TRBJ2-2	-	TRBV10-3	CAISESQGPTGELFF	TGTGCCATCAGTGAGTCTCAGGGCCCCACCGGGGAGCTGTTTTTT
-	TRBJ1-5	-	TRBV12-3/TRBV12-4	CASNLGSANQPQHF	TGTGCCAGCAATTTAGGGAGTGCAAATCAGCCCCAGCATTTT
TRBD2	TRBJ2-3	many	TRBV20-1	CSARDSGRVAGYTDTQYF	TGCAGTGCTAGAGATAGCGGTCGGGTAGCGGGTTACACAGATACGCAGTATTTT
-	TRBJ1-5	-	TRBV12-3/TRBV12-4	CASSSGEGDNVPYSNQPQHF	TGTGCCAGCAGTTCTGGGGAGGGGGATAACGTACCCTATAGCAATCAGCCCCAGCATTTT
TRBD2	TRBJ2-3	-	TRBV10-3	CAISEPLSGGTNTQYF	TGTGCCATCAGTGAACCTCTTAGCGGGGGTACGAATACGCAGTATTTT
TRBD1	TRBJ1-1	few	TRBV10-3	CAISEQPGQKNTEAFF	TGTGCCATCAGTGAGCAACCGGGACAGAAGAACACTGAAGCTTTCTTT
TRBD1	TRBJ1-4	few	TRBV5-6	CASSFYRGTNEKLFF	TGTGCCAGCAGCTTTTACAGGGGCACTAATGAAAAACTGTTTTTT
-	TRBJ1-2	-	TRBV30	CAWSVAGPNYGYTF	TGTGCCTGGAGTGTAGCAGGGCCCAACTATGGCTACACCTTC
-	TRBJ1-1	-	TRBV6-2/TRBV6-3	CASSYGTENTEAFF	TGTGCCAGCAGCTACGGGACGGAGAACACTGAAGCTTTCTTT
TRBD2	TRBJ2-7	-	TRBV6-2/TRBV6-3	CASTRASGGYNEQYF	TGTGCCAGCACCAGGGCTAGCGGGGGATACAATGAGCAGTACTTC
-	TRBJ2-5	-	TRBV3-1	CASSQVRSETQYF	TGTGCCAGCAGCCAAGTGAGGTCTGAGACCCAGTACTTC
-	TRBJ1-6	few	TRBV7-9	CASSSPGGYSPLHF	TGTGCCAGCAGTTCCCCGGGGGGTTATTCACCCCTCCACTTT
TRBD2	TRBJ2-1	once	TRBV7-9	CASSFGAGEDEQFF	TGTGCCAGCAGCTTTGGAGCGGGGGAGGATGAGCAGTTCTTC
TRBD1	TRBJ2-5	-	TRBV20-1	CSARGGDRDNEQYF	TGCAGTGCTAGGGGTGGGGACAGAGACAATGAGCAGTACTTC
-	TRBJ1-1	-	TRBV4-3	CASSQDSGSDEAFF	TGCGCCAGCAGCCAAGATTCCGGATCTGATGAAGCTTTCTTT
-	TRBJ1-5	-	TRBV6-2/TRBV6-3	CASSRTANLSYSNQPQHF	TGTGCCAGCAGCCGGACAGCCAATCTTTCTTATAGCAATCAGCCCCAGCATTTT
-	TRBJ2-7	-	TRBV7-9	CASSSSGQRNNEQYF	TGTGCCAGCAGCTCGTCCGGACAGAGAAACAATGAGCAGTACTTC
-	TRBJ1-5	once	TRBV6-1	CASSEAQGQPQHF	TGTGCCAGCAGTGAAGCGCAGGGTCAGCCCCAGCATTTT
-	TRBJ2-1	many	TRBV10-3	CAISDTYNEQFF	TGTGCCATCAGTGACACATACAATGAGCAGTTCTTC
-	TRBJ1-2	many	TRBV29-1	CSVPDLQGKGYGYTF	TGCAGCGTTCCTGACCTCCAGGGGAAAGGGTATGGCTACACCTTC
TRBD1	TRBJ2-7	-	TRBV7-6	CASSSTDRGSYEQYF	TGTGCCAGCAGCTCAACGGACAGGGGATCCTACGAGCAGTACTTC
-	TRBJ1-1	few	TRBV20-1	CSARVAGMNTEAFF	TGCAGTGCTAGAGTCGCGGGGATGAACACTGAAGCTTTCTTT
TRBD2	TRBJ2-1	few	TRBV20-1	CSARTSGDNEQFF	TGCAGTGCTCGGACTAGCGGGGACAATGAGCAGTTCTTC
TRBD1	TRBJ1-2	few	TRBV9	CASSVEGTGRNGYTF	TGTGCCAGCAGCGTAGAAGGGACAGGGAGAAATGGCTACACCTTC
-	TRBJ2-1	-	TRBV7-3	CASSPDPGSYNEQFF	TGTGCCAGCAGCCCCGACCCTGGCTCCTACAATGAGCAGTTCTTC
-	TRBJ1-6	-	TRBV12-3/TRBV12-4	CASSLQRNSPLHF	TGTGCCAGCAGTTTACAGAGGAATTCACCCCTCCACTTT
TRBD2	TRBJ2-2	-	TRBV9	CASSGILAGGRTGELFF	TGTGCCAGCAGCGGAATCCTAGCGGGGGGGCGCACCGGGGAGCTGTTTTTT
-	TRBJ1-5	-	TRBV6-5	CASSTGQFPQPQHF	TGTGCCAGCAGCACTGGACAGTTTCCACAGCCCCAGCATTTT
-	TRBJ2-3	-	TRBV6-2/TRBV6-3	CASSKYTAGDTQYF	TGTGCCAGCAGTAAATACACGGCCGGGGATACGCAGTATTTT
-	TRBJ2-5	many	TRBV29-1	CSVEPVGYGLPETQYF	TGCAGCGTTGAACCAGTTGGTTACGGGCTCCCAGAGACCCAGTACTTC
-	TRBJ2-1	-	TRBV3-1	CASRRRSGLGSYNEQFF	TGTGCCAGCAGGCGAAGGTCCGGCTTGGGCTCCTACAATGAGCAGTTCTTC